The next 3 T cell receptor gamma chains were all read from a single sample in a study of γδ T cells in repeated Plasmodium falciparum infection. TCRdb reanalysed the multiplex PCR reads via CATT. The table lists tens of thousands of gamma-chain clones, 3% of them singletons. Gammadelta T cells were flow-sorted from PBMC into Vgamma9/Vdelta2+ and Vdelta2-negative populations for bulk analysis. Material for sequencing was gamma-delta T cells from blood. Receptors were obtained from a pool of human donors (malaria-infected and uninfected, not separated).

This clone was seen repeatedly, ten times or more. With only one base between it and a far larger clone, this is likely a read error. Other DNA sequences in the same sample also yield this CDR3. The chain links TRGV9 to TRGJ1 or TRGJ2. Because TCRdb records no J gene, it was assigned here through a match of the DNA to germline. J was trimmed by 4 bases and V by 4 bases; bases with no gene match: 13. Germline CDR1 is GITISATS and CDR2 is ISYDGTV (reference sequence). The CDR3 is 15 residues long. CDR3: CALWDVNQNYYKKLF. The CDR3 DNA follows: TGTGCCTTGTGGGATGTCAATCAGAACTATTATAAGAAACTCTTT.

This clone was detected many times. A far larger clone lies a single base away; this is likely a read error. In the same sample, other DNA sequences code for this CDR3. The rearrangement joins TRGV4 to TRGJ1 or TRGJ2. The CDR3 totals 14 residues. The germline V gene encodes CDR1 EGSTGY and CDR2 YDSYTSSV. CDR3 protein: CATWDVEVGRRKLF. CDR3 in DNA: TGCGCCACCTGGGATGTGGAAGTCGGAAGGCGGAAACTCTTT.

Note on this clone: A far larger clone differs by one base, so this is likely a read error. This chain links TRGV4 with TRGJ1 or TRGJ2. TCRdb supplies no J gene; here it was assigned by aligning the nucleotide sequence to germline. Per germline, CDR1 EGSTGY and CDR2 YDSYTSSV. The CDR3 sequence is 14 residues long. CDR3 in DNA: TGTGCCACTTGGGACGCCCTCTCGGATTATAAGAAACTCTTT. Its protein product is CATWDALSDYKKLF.